The rows below give T cell receptor beta chains drawn from one sample of a study of monozygotic twins with inflammatory bowel disease. TCRdb reprocessed the 5' RACE reads, keeping one entry per CDR3 protein, no DNA. This repertoire includes some 400,000 distinct CDR3 sequences. Sequencing input: blood. These receptors originate from a human donor with ulcerative colitis or Crohn's disease, or a healthy co-twin of an affected twin (not recorded which). Both conserved end residues are part of each CDR3. Each record gives: V gene, J gene, CDR3 protein.

TRBV6-5	TRBJ2-3	CASSYSGIGARRTDTQYF
TRBV12-3/TRBV12-4	TRBJ2-6	CASSLRTGSGANVLTF
TRBV18	TRBJ2-6	CASSRGTGAANVLTF
TRBV6-5	TRBJ2-2	CASSYSYRVTGELFF
TRBV5-1	TRBJ2-1	CASSEGTSGDLRQFF
TRBV7-2	TRBJ2-1	CASSLAGSGGSPYNEQFF
TRBV11-2	TRBJ1-1	CASSFQYRGDTEAFF
TRBV5-1	TRBJ1-2	CASSLTPEGTHYGYTF
TRBV5-6	TRBJ2-1	CASSLGLVDEQFF
TRBV19	TRBJ2-5	CASSPTGRETQYF